Each of the 25 T cell receptor beta chains below was sequenced from the same sample in a study of control samples from healthy donors and cancer patients. TCRdb's copy holds only in-frame clones and misses some; the assay was immunoSEQ multiplex PCR. The sample yields 150,000 to 200,000 clones, about 94% seen once. What was sequenced was blood. The source of these receptors is a woman aged 40 to 49 in good health.

The chain combines TRBV2 with TRBJ1-6; the D gene is possibly TRBD1 (6 bases). Per the germline V gene, CDR1 is SNHLY and CDR2 is FYNNEI. The CDR3 covers 18 residues. The ends were cut back, 2 bases at V and 9 bases at J, with 23 bases in the middle. The CDR3 region is CASSESRYGAGEPSPLHF. CDR3 DNA sequence: TGTGCCAGCAGTGAATCCAGATATGGGGCAGGGGAACCTTCACCCCTCCACTTT.

This clone was seen once. The chain recombines TRBV9 with TRBJ2-1, with D perhaps being TRBD1 or TRBD2 (6 bases each). CDR1 and CDR2 (germline): SGDLS, YYNGEE. V was pared by 2 bases and J by 3 bases, with 12 bases between. The CDR3 sequence is 15 residues long. The CDR3: CASSVEGHYYNEQFF. CDR3 in DNA: TGTGCCAGCAGCGTGGAGGGACACTACTACAATGAGCAGTTCTTC.

This rearrangement joins TRBV6-5 to TRBJ1-1, with D unresolved. This CDR3 contains 13 residues. Germline V lookup: CDR1 MNHEY, CDR2 SVGAGI. V lost 4 bases, J lost 1 base, and 7 bases lay in between. The CDR3 sequence is CASSWSENTEAFF. The CDR3 DNA sequence: TGTGCCAGCAGTTGGTCGGAGAACACTGAAGCTTTCTTT.

The chain couples TRBV3-1 (or the pseudogene TRBV3-2) to TRBJ1-6, with TRBD1 matching over 9 bases. The ends lost 3 bases at V and 8 bases at J; junction bases unmatched: 2. Germline V gene sequence: CDR1 LGHDT, CDR2 YNNKEL (reference sequence). The CDR3 has 14 residues. CDR3 in DNA: TGTGCCAGCAGCCACGGACAGGGGTATTCACCCCTCCACTTT. This sequence encodes CASSHGQGYSPLHF.

This sequence joins TRBV2 and TRBJ2-7; 8 bases are shared with TRBD1. Germline trimming cut 3 bases from V and 4 bases from J; bases unmatched to any gene: 5. Germline assignment: CDR1 SNHLY and CDR2 FYNNEI. The CDR3 spans 14 residues. The CDR3 sequence: CASSDRGRLYEQYF. The CDR3 nucleotides read TGTGCCAGCAGTGACAGGGGGCGATTGTACGAGCAGTACTTC.

This chain uses TRBV6-2 or TRBV6-3 with TRBJ1-3, with D possibly matching TRBD1 (5 bases). The CDR3 is made up of 16 amino acids. V lost 6 bases and J 2 bases, leaving 17 bases between the germline ends. Germline-derived CDR1 and CDR2 are MNHEY and SVGEGT. The CDR3 region is CASSPTGGVPGNTIYF. The CDR3 nucleotides are TGTGCCAGCAGCCCCACCGGAGGGGTACCTGGAAACACCATATATTTT.

The chain recombines TRBV5-1 with TRBJ2-1, with D possibly matching TRBD2 (5 bases). Germline V lookup: CDR1 SGHRS, CDR2 YFSETQ. The CDR3 sequence is 14 residues long. V lost 2 bases and J 6 bases, leaving 12 bases between the germline ends. CDR3 amino acids: CASSLDAGGNEQFF. The DNA for the CDR3 is TGCGCCAGCAGCTTAGACGCTGGAGGCAATGAGCAGTTCTTC.

The chain's CDR3 is CASSLGAGRANEKLFF. The CDR3 DNA reads TGCGCCAGCAGCTTGGGCGCTGGGCGGGCTAATGAAAAACTGTTTTTT. The V and J genes are TRBV5-1 and TRBJ1-4; no reliable D call. CDR1 is SGHRS and CDR2 is YFSETQ in the germline V gene. This CDR3 comprises 16 residues. V dropped 0 bases and J dropped 3 bases, with 12 bases sitting between them.

The rearrangement uses TRBV6-5 and TRBJ2-3; 7 bases match TRBD2. Germline loops: CDR1 MNHEY, CDR2 SVGAGI. V dropped 7 bases and J dropped 5; count of bases not matched to a gene: 12. This CDR3 contains 15 residues. DNA for the CDR3: TGTGCCAGCACCAAAGGGAGGGAGCGGAGAGATACGCAGTATTTT. Protein product: CASTKGRERRDTQYF.

The genes are TRBV27 and TRBJ1-5; 9 bases are shared with TRBD1. The CDR3 length is 14 residues. The J segment lost 4 bases and the V segment lost 5 bases, leaving 3 bases of the junction unmatched. The V gene's germline CDR1 is MNHEY and CDR2 SMNVEV (reference sequence). The CDR3 nucleotides read TGTGCCAGCAGTGGGACAGGGCCAAATCAGCCCCAGCATTTT. The encoded protein is CASSGTGPNQPQHF.

The chain links TRBV6-6 to TRBJ2-2; D remains ambiguous. Germline V gene sequence: CDR1 MNHNY, CDR2 SVGAGI (reference sequence). The ends were cut back, 5 bases at V and 7 bases at J, with 8 bases in the middle. The CDR3 length is 12 residues. DNA of the CDR3: TGTGCCAGCAGTAAGTCCGGCGGGGAGCTGTTTTTT. Translating it yields CASSKSGGELFF.

The chain has TRBV6-5 and TRBJ1-6, with 7 bases matching TRBD1. CDR3 length: 15 residues. With 7 bases clipped from V and 9 bases from J, the junction kept 12 bases outside the gene matches. Per the germline V gene, CDR1 is MNHEY and CDR2 is SVGAGI. CDR3 nucleotides: TGTGCCAGCACCCTGACAGGGCCAAGTCGTTCACCCCTCCACTTT. Its protein product is CASTLTGPSRSPLHF.

The V call is TRBV19, the J call TRBJ1-2; D is unclear. V gave up 4 bases and J gave up 7 bases, with 19 bases separating them. Per the germline V gene, CDR1 is LNHDA and CDR2 is SQIVND (reference sequence). CDR3 length: 15 residues. CDR3: CASSTTVGRVGGYTF. The CDR3 DNA is TGTGCCAGTAGTACAACCGTTGGGAGGGTTGGTGGCTACACCTTC.

The chain has TRBV12-5 and TRBJ2-7; D uncertain. From germline, CDR1 is LGHNT and CDR2 FRNRAP. The CDR3 length is 15 residues. Trimming stripped 1 base from V and 2 bases from J, with 12 bases between. As DNA, the CDR3 is TGTGCTAGTGGTTTGGCGTCAGGCAGAACCTACGAGCAGTACTTC. Amino acids: CASGLASGRTYEQYF. Using reference TRBV12-5 and TRBJ2-7 for the parts outside the CDR3, the full variable domain is DARVTQTPRHKVTEMGQEVTMRCQPILGHNTVFWYRQTMMQGLELLAYFRNRAPLDDSGMPKDRFSAEMPDATLATLKIQPSEPRDSAVYFCASGLASGRTYEQYFGPGTRLTVT.

This clone was seen once. The chain combines TRBV25-1 with TRBJ2-3, with 7 bases fitting TRBD1. The junction had 9 bases not matched to a gene; V was cut back by 4 bases and J by 11 bases. Germline V gene data show CDR1 as MGHDK and CDR2 as SYGVNS. The CDR3 is 13 amino acids. CDR3 in amino acids: CASSVQGSREQYF. Here the CDR3 DNA reads TGTGCCAGCAGTGTACAGGGGAGCCGGGAGCAGTATTTT.

V usage is TRBV4-3 and J usage is TRBJ1-1; D unresolved. The CDR3 consists of 13 residues. V was shortened by 0 bases and J by 3 bases, with 5 bases between the two germline ends. The germline CDR1 and CDR2 sequences are LGHNA and YSLEER. In DNA, the CDR3 is TGCGCCAGCAGCCAAGATTATGACACTGAAGCTTTCTTT. It yields the protein CASSQDYDTEAFF.

The chain uses TRBV7-9 and TRBJ2-6; D is possibly TRBD2 (6 bases). The germline gives CDR1 SEHNR, CDR2 FQNEAQ (reference sequence). The V and J ends lost 4 bases and 1 base respectively, with 14 bases between them. The length of the CDR3 is 17 residues. This chain's CDR3 is CASSSPEGTSGANVLTF. The CDR3 DNA follows: TGTGCCAGCAGCTCCCCGGAGGGAACGTCTGGGGCCAACGTCCTGACTTTC.

The chain links TRBV4-2 to TRBJ1-3; 8 bases are a match to TRBD1. V lost 0 bases, J lost 0 bases, and 4 bases stayed unmatched. The germline V gene encodes CDR1 LGHNA and CDR2 YNFKEQ. The CDR3 is 17 residues long. This CDR3 is CASSQDQGAFSGNTIYF. The CDR3 nucleotides are TGTGCCAGCAGCCAAGATCAGGGGGCCTTCTCTGGAAACACCATATATTTT.

The rearrangement links TRBV29-1 to TRBJ2-2; perhaps TRBD2 as D (5 bases). V shed 5 bases and J shed 5 bases, with 12 bases lying between them. Per germline, CDR1 SQVTM and CDR2 ANQGSEA. The CDR3 spans 13 residues. The CDR3 DNA follows: TGCAGCGTTTCCTGGACTGCGACCGGGGAGCTGTTTTTT. This encodes CSVSWTATGELFF.

The chain is built from TRBV7-9 and TRBJ1-2; maybe TRBD1 (6 bases). The V end was cut by 0 bases, the J end by 2 bases, with 7 bases between. Germline V gene data show CDR1 as SEHNR and CDR2 as FQNEAQ (reference sequence). There are 14 residues in the CDR3. CDR3 residues: CASSLADRNYGYTF. CDR3 nucleotide sequence: TGTGCCAGCAGCTTAGCCGACAGGAACTATGGCTACACCTTC.

The genes are TRBV6-5 and TRBJ2-2, with 7 bases lining up with TRBD1. Germline V gene sequence: CDR1 MNHEY, CDR2 SVGAGI. Trimming took 6 bases from V and 2 from J; bases not matched to a gene: 6. The CDR3 spans 15 residues. The CDR3 nucleotides are TGTGCCAGCAGAGGGGACAGACCAAACACCGGGGAGCTGTTTTTT. Its translation: CASRGDRPNTGELFF.

The CDR3 region is CASSERRVTNYGYTF. Written as DNA, the CDR3 is TGTGCCAGCAGTGAACGGAGGGTAACTAACTATGGCTACACCTTC. The chain links TRBV2 to TRBJ1-2; no clear D gene. CDR3 length: 15 residues. V lost 2 bases, J lost 0 bases, and 10 bases lay in between. Germline loops: CDR1 SNHLY, CDR2 FYNNEI.

The V gene is TRBV11-3, the J gene TRBJ2-1; D might be TRBD1 or TRBD2, each matching 6 bases. V lost 5 bases and J lost 9, with 11 bases in between. CDR1 is SGHNT, CDR2 YENEEA, per germline. CDR3 length: 12 amino acids. CDR3 coding DNA: TGTGCCAGCAGCCGGAGGGGGGCTGAGCAGTTCTTC. As protein: CASSRRGAEQFF.

The V call is TRBV9, the J call TRBJ1-5, with D unclear. Trimming took 4 bases from V and 2 from J, leaving 10 bases between them. CDR1 and CDR2 (germline): SGDLS, YYNGEE. This CDR3 spans 14 amino acids. CDR3 DNA: TGTGCCAGCAGCCCGAGGGAGGGCAATCAGCCCCAGCATTTT. Translated, it gives CASSPREGNQPQHF. Full variable domain (remainder filled in from reference TRBV9 and TRBJ1-5): DSGVTQTPKHLITATGQRVTLRCSPRSGDLSVYWYQQSLDQGLQFLIQYYNGEERAKGNILERFSAQQFPDLHSELNLSSLELGDSALYFCASSPREGNQPQHFGDGTRLSIL.

V and J are TRBV6-1 and TRBJ1-5, with D unresolved. The CDR3 is 14 amino acids. Trimming took 1 base from V and 3 from J, leaving 7 bases between them. CDR1 and CDR2 from the germline V gene are MNHNS and SASEGT. The CDR3 region has the DNA TGTGCCAGCAGTGAAGGGCAGAACAATCAGCCCCAGCATTTT. This codes for CASSEGQNNQPQHF.